Sequencing of this T cell receptor beta chain was carried out in a study of T cells in Graves' hyperthyroidism and ophthalmopathy. V gave up 5 bases and J gave up 3 bases, with 18 bases separating them. CDR1 is SGHKS and CDR2 is YYEKEE in the germline V gene (reference sequence). The CDR3 contains 15 residues. The table lists this clonotype with a few counts. From RNA transcripts, TCR beta CDR3 regions were amplified. HTBI primers were employed in a first-round RT-PCR of the TCR CDR3. TCRdb reprocessed the multiplex PCR reads via MiXCR and lists one record per CDR3 protein. The sample yields over 700,000 distinct CDR3 sequences, 35% seen once. The definition of stable Graves' hyperthyroidism was no ophthalmopathy progression within 18 months. The authors obtained PBMCs from about 9 ml of fresh peripheral blood.

The chain couples TRBV5-5 to TRBJ2-7; D might be TRBD1 or TRBD2, each matching 5 bases. The sequence was obtained from a woman between 40 and 55 years old with Graves' hyperthyroidism. Sequenced input: blood. CDR3 loop: CASSPRRDAFYEQYF. The CDR3 DNA sequence: TGTGCCAGCAGTCCTAGAAGGGACGCATTCTACGAGCAGTACTTC.